This TCR beta chain was documented in a study of regulatory T cells in long-lasting Graves disease. General study findings and limits: Tissue studied was limited to peripheral blood, excluding thyroid tissue.

Through Arm-PCR of CDR3 regions and iRepertoire HTBI primers, TCR beta libraries were built. A single record per CDR3 protein comes from TCRdb applying MiXCR to the multiplex PCR reads. The sample has about 620,000 distinct CDR3 sequences, 16% seen once; the top ten hold around 18%. The time point denotes: newly diagnosed GD, antithyroid drugs for less than 3 months. PBMCs were the source of the RNA used for TCR sequencing. This clonotype was counted many times. Its cognate antigen is unknown. This CDR3 is built from 16 residues. The trim removed 0 bases at V and 2 bases at J, leaving 3 bases unmatched. Germline V gene lookup returns CDR1 MNHEY and CDR2 SMNVEV (reference sequence). This sample also appeared in a second study, on T cells in Graves' hyperthyroidism and ophthalmopathy.

V gene TRBV27 combines with J gene TRBJ2-2, with 7 bases that match TRBD2. This sample comprised peripheral blood mononuclear cells (PBMCs), obtained at new diagnosis, from a patient treated with antithyroid drugs. This clonotype originated in a woman in her 30s with Graves disease. CDR3 region: CASSLSGGVNTGELFF. In DNA form, the CDR3 reads TGTGCCAGCAGTTTATCGGGGGGGGTCAACACCGGGGAGCTGTTTTTT.